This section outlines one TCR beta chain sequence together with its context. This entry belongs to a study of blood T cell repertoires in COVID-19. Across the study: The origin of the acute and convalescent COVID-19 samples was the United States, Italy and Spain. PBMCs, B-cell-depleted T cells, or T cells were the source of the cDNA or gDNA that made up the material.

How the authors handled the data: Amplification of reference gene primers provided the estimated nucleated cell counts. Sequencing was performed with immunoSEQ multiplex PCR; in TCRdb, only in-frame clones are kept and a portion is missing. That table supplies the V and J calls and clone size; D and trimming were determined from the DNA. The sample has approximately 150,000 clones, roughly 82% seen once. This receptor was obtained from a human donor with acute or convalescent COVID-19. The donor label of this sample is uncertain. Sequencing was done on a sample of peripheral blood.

CDR3 amino acids: CASSQQSPGTGARTEAFF. CDR3 in DNA: TGTGCCAGCAGTCAACAGAGTCCCGGGACAGGGGCAAGAACTGAAGCTTTCTTT. The rearrangement joins TRBV6-2 or TRBV6-3 to TRBJ1-1; the match to TRBD1 covers 10 bases. The CDR3 runs to 18 residues. V was clipped by 5 bases and J by 5 bases; unmatched bases: 17. Germline loops: CDR1 MNHEY, CDR2 SVGEGT.